This T cell receptor beta chain is from a study of yellow fever vaccine responses in identical twins. TCRdb passed the RT-PCR reads through MiXCR, listing each CDR3 protein once. The repertoire holds about 16,000 distinct CDR3 sequences, with about four fifths as singletons. Germline-derived CDR1 and CDR2 are MNHNS and SASEGT. The CDR3 is 17 residues long. V was clipped by 7 bases and J by 2 bases; unmatched bases: 16. The starting material was T cells from blood (PBMCs), unsorted or a sorted subset (not recorded which), obtained before or after yellow fever vaccination (not recorded which). The receptor was isolated from a woman younger than 30 who received the yellow fever vaccine. This chain links TRBV6-1 with TRBJ2-7, with TRBD1 matching 8 bases. CDR3 in DNA: TGTGCCAGCACTGTCCTACCCGGACAGGGAAAAGCCTACGAGCAGTACTTC. It codes for CASTVLPGQGKAYEQYF.